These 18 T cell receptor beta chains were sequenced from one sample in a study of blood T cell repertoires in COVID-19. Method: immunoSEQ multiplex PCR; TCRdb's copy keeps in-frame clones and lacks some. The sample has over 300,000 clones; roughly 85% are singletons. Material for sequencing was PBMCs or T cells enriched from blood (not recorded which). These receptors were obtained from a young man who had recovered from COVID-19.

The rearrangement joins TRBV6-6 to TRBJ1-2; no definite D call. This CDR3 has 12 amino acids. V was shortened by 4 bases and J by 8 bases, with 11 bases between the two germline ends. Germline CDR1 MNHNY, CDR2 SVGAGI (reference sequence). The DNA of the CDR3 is TGTGCCAGCAGTTTAACCCGAGGAGGCTACACCTTC. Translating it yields CASSLTRGGYTF.

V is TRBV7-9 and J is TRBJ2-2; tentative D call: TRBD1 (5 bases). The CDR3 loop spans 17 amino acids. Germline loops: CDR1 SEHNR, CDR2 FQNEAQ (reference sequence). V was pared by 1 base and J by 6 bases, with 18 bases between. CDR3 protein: CASSLVKGSNIAGELFF. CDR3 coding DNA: TGTGCCAGCAGCTTAGTCAAGGGGTCCAATATCGCCGGGGAGCTGTTTTTT.

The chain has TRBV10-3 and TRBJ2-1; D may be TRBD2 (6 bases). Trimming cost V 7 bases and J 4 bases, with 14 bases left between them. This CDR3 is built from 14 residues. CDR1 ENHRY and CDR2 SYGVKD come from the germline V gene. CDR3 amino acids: CAIILAGLYNEQFF. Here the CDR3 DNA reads TGTGCCATCATACTAGCTGGACTTTACAATGAGCAGTTCTTC.

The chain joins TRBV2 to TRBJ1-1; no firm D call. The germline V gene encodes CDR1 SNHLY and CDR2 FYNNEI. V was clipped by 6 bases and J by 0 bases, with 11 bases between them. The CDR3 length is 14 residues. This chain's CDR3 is CASRSGRLNTEAFF. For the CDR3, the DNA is TGTGCCAGCAGAAGCGGACGGCTGAACACTGAAGCTTTCTTT.

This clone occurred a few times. The CDR3 spells CASSFPLAGGYTDTQYF. The CDR3 coding sequence is TGTGCCAGCAGCTTCCCCCTAGCGGGGGGATACACAGATACGCAGTATTTT. The chain links TRBV7-8 to TRBJ2-3; 11 positions match TRBD2. The CDR3 is 17 amino acids. CDR1 and CDR2 (germline): SGHVS, FQNEAQ. The V gene end was trimmed by 3 bases and the J gene end by 2 bases; junction bases not matched to a gene: 7.

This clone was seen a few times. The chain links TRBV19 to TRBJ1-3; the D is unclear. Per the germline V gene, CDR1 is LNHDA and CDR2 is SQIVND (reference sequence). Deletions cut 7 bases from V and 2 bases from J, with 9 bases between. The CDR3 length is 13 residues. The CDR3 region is CASMTLPGNTIYF. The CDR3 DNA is TGTGCCAGTATGACTCTTCCTGGAAACACCATATATTTT.

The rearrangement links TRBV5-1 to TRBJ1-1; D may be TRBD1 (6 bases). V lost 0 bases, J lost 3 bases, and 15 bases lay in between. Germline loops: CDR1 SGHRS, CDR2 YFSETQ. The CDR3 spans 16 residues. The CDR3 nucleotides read TGCGCCAGCAGCTTGGCACCTATGGGGGCGGACACTGAAGCTTTCTTT. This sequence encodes CASSLAPMGADTEAFF.

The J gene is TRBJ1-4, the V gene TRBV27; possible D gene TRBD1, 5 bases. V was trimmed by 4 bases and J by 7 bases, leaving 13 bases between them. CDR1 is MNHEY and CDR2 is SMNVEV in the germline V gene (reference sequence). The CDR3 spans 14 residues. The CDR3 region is CASSSLGVGEKLFF. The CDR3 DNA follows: TGTGCCAGCAGTTCCCTAGGGGTTGGTGAAAAACTGTTTTTT.

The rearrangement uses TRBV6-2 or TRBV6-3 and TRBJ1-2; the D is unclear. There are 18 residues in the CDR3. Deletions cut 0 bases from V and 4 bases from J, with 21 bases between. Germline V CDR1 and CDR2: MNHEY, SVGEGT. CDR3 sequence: CASSYSGSPNSALYGYTF. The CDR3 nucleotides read TGTGCCAGCAGTTACTCGGGGAGTCCGAATTCCGCTCTCTATGGCTACACCTTC.

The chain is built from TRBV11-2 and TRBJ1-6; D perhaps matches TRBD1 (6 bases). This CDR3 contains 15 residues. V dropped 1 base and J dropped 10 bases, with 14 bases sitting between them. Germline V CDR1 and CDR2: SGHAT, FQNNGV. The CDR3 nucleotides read TGTGCCAGCAGCTTAGCGGGACACGAGGTATCACCCCTCCACTTT. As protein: CASSLAGHEVSPLHF.

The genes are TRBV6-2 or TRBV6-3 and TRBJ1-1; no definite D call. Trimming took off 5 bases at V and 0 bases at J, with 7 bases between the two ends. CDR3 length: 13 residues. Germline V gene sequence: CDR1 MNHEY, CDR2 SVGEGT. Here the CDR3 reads CASSLTLNTEAFF. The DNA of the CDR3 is TGTGCCAGCAGTCTAACGTTGAACACTGAAGCTTTCTTT.

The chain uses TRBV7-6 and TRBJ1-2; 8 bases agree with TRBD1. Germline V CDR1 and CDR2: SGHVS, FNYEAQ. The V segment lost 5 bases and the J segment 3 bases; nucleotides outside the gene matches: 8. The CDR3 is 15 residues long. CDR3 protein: CASSQTGVADYGYTF. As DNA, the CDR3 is TGTGCCAGCAGCCAGACAGGGGTGGCTGACTATGGCTACACCTTC. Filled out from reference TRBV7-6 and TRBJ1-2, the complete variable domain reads GAGVSQSPRYKVTKRGQDVALRCDPISGHVSLYWYRQALGQGPEFLTYFNYEAQQDKSGLPNDRFSAERPEGSISTLTIQRTEQRDSAMYRCASSQTGVADYGYTFGSGTRLTVV.

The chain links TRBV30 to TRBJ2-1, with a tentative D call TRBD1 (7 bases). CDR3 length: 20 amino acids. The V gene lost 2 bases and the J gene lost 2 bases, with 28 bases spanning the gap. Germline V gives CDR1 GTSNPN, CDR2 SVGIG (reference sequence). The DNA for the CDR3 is TGTGCCTGGAGTTCACGACAGGGTGCCGGGAGAGCCCAGGCCTACAATGAGCAGTTCTTC. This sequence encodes CAWSSRQGAGRAQAYNEQFF. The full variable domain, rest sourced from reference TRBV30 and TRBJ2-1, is SQTIHQWPATLVQPVGSPLSLECTVEGTSNPNLYWYRQAAGRGLQLLFYSVGIGQISSEVPQNLSASRPQDRQFILSSKKLLLSDSGFYLCAWSSRQGAGRAQAYNEQFFGPGTRLTVL.

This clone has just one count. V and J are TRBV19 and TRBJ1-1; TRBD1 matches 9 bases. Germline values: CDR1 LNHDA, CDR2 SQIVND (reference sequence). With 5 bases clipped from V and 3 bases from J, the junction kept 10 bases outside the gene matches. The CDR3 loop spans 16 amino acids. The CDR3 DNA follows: TGTGCCAGTAGTTCTACCGGGACAGGGCTTTACACTGAAGCTTTCTTT. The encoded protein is CASSSTGTGLYTEAFF.

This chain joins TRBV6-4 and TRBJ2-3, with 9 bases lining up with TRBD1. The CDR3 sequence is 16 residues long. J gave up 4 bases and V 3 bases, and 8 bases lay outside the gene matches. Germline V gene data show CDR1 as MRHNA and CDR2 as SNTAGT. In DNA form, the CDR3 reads TGTGCCAGCAGTGAACATCCGGGACAGGGAGCAGATACGCAGTATTTT. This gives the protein CASSEHPGQGADTQYF.

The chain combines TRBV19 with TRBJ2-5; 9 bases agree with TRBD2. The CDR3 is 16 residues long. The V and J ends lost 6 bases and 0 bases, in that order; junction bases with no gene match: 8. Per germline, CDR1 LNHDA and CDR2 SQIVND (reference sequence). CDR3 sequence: CASSHRTSGYQETQYF. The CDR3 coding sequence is TGTGCCAGTAGCCATAGAACTAGCGGGTACCAAGAGACCCAGTACTTC.

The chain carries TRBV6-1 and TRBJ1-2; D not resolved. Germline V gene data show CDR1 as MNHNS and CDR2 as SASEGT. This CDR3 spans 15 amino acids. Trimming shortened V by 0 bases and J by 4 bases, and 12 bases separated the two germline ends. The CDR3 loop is CASSEAEVRGYGYTF. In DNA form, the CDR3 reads TGTGCCAGCAGTGAAGCGGAGGTTAGAGGCTATGGCTACACCTTC.

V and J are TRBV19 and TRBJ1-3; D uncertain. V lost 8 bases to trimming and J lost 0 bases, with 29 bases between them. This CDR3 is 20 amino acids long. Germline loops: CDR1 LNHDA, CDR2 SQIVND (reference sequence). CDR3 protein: CASVSKPGQRTLLSGNTIYF. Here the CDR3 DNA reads TGTGCCAGTGTATCCAAACCGGGTCAACGTACTTTACTCTCTGGAAACACCATATATTTT.